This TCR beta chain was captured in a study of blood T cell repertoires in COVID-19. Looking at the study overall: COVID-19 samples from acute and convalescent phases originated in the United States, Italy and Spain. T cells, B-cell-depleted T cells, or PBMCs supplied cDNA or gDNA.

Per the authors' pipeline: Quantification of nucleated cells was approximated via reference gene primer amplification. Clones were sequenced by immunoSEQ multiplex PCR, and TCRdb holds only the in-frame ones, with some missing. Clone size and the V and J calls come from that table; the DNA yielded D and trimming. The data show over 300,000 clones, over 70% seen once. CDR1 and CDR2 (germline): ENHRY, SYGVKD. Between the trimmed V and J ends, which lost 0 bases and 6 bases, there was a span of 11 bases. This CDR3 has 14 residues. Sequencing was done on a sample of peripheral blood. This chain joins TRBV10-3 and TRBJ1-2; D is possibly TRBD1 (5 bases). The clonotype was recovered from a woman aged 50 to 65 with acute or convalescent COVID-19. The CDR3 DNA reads TGTGCCATCAGTGAGTCGGCAGGGAGGGATGGCTACACCTTC. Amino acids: CAISESAGRDGYTF.